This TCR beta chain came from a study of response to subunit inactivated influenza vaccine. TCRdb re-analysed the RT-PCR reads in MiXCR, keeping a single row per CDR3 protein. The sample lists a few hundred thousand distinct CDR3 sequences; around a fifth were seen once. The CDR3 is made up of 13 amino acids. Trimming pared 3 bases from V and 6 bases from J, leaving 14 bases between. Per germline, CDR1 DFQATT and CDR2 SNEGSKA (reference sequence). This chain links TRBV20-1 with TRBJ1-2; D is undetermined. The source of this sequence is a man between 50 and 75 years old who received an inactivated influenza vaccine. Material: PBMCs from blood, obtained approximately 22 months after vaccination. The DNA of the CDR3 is TGCAGTGCTAGGAACGGGATCACGGATGGCTACACCTTC. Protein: CSARNGITDGYTF.